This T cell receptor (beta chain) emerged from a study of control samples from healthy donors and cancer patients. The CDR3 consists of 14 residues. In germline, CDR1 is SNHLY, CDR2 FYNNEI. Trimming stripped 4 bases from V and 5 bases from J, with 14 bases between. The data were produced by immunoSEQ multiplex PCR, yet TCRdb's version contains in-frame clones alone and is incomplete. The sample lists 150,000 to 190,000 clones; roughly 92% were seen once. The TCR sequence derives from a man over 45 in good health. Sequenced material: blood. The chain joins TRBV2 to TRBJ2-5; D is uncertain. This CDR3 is CASSVLSSWETQYF. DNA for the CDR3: TGTGCCAGCAGTGTACTATCTAGTTGGGAGACCCAGTACTTC.